These 20 T cell receptor beta chains were all obtained from the same sample, sequenced in a study of blood T cell repertoires in COVID-19. Clones were sequenced by immunoSEQ multiplex PCR, and TCRdb holds only the in-frame ones, with some missing. Of about 250,000 clones in the sample, almost 90% are singletons; the top ten hold roughly 1.4%. Sequenced material: peripheral blood. The receptors come from a man older than 75 with acute or convalescent COVID-19.

The chain uses TRBV6-6 and TRBJ1-6; tentative D call: TRBD1 (5 bases). Germline V gene sequence: CDR1 MNHNY, CDR2 SVGAGI (reference sequence). The CDR3 totals 14 residues. V was cut by 0 bases and J by 9 bases, with 9 bases left in between. This chain's CDR3 is CASSYSTDISPLHF. CDR3 sequence (DNA): TGTGCCAGCAGTTACTCGACGGACATTTCACCCCTCCACTTT.

This rearrangement joins TRBV24-1 to TRBJ2-3; no reliable D call. The germline V and J ends were trimmed by 0 bases and 3 bases, with 3 bases remaining between them. Germline CDR1 reads KGHDR; CDR2 reads SFDVKD. This CDR3 is built from 13 residues. This CDR3 is CATSDLLTDTQYF. In DNA form, the CDR3 reads TGTGCCACCAGTGATTTGCTGACAGATACGCAGTATTTT.

The rearrangement joins TRBV7-2 to TRBJ1-3; perhaps TRBD1 as D (5 bases). The CDR3 loop spans 14 amino acids. Trimming took off 5 bases at V and 7 bases at J, with 15 bases between the two ends. Germline CDR1 reads SGHTA; CDR2 reads FQGNSA. CDR3 sequence reads: CASSPVGRGNTIYF. The DNA of the CDR3 is TGTGCCAGCAGCCCAGTGGGGCGGGGTAACACCATATATTTT.

V is TRBV7-2 and J is TRBJ2-2, with 8 bases fitting TRBD1. Trimming cost V 5 bases and J 8 bases; bases outside gene matches: 7. The CDR3 extends over 14 amino acids. CDR1 and CDR2 (germline): SGHTA, FQGNSA. CDR3 in DNA: TGTGCCAGCAGCGTGCAGGGGGCGAGAGGGGAGCTGTTTTTT. Translation gives CASSVQGARGELFF.

Concerning this clone itself: Its ends do not fully match the called genes, so a read error is possible. The chain links TRBV10-3 to TRBJ1-1, with 9 bases fitting TRBD1. The CDR3 runs 11 residues. From germline, CDR1 is ENHRY and CDR2 SYGVKD. CDR3 protein: CAISGTGEGFF. As DNA, the CDR3 is TGTGCCATCAGTGGGACAGGGGAAGGTTTCTTT.

This chain joins TRBV6-5 and TRBJ1-6; TRBD1 matches 7 bases. V gave up 6 bases and J gave up 14 bases; unmatched junction bases: 13. The germline V gene encodes CDR1 MNHEY and CDR2 SVGAGI. This CDR3 is 14 amino acids long. The CDR3: CASRTDRVSGTLHF. CDR3 bases: TGTGCCAGCAGAACTGACAGGGTTAGCGGAACCCTCCACTTT.

CDR3 nucleotide sequence: TGTGCCAGCAGCTTTAAGGACAGGTCGCTCAATACGCAGTATTTT. It is translated as CASSFKDRSLNTQYF. This rearrangement joins TRBV11-3 to TRBJ2-3; 7 nucleotides align to TRBD1. Germline values: CDR1 SGHNT, CDR2 YENEEA. The V gene end was trimmed by 3 bases and the J gene end by 7 bases; junction bases not matched to a gene: 10. The CDR3 runs to 15 residues.

The rearrangement links TRBV4-3 to TRBJ2-3; the match to TRBD2 covers 13 bases. The CDR3 loop spans 19 amino acids. Germline assignment: CDR1 LGHNA and CDR2 YSLEER. V was clipped by 0 bases and J by 0 bases; unmatched bases: 6. The CDR3 here is CASSQEAGTSGTSTDTQYF. CDR3 bases: TGCGCCAGCAGCCAAGAGGCCGGGACTAGCGGGACAAGCACAGATACGCAGTATTTT.

This chain links TRBV9 with TRBJ2-1; 10 bases are a match to TRBD2. CDR3 length equals 16 residues. CDR1 and CDR2 from the germline V gene are SGDLS and YYNGEE. The V gene end was trimmed by 2 bases and the J gene end by 3 bases; junction bases not matched to a gene: 5. In DNA form, the CDR3 reads TGTGCCAGCAGCGTCGTATCTAGCGGGAGCTACAATGAGCAGTTCTTC. Translated, it gives CASSVVSSGSYNEQFF. The full variable domain, with the rest looked up from reference TRBV9 and TRBJ2-1, is DSGVTQTPKHLITATGQRVTLRCSPRSGDLSVYWYQQSLDQGLQFLIQYYNGEERAKGNILERFSAQQFPDLHSELNLSSLELGDSALYFCASSVVSSGSYNEQFFGPGTRLTVL.

The rearrangement links TRBV5-5 to TRBJ1-5; D remains ambiguous. CDR1 and CDR2 (germline): SGHKS, YYEKEE (reference sequence). The CDR3 covers 16 residues. V was trimmed by 0 bases and J by 3 bases, leaving 13 bases between them. For the CDR3, the DNA is TGTGCCAGCAGCTTGGCGGCCGGGGTGATCAATCAGCCCCAGCATTTT. This encodes CASSLAAGVINQPQHF.

The sample holds one count of this clone. The rearrangement joins TRBV19 to TRBJ2-7; TRBD1 aligns across 9 bases. Germline-derived CDR1 and CDR2 are LNHDA and SQIVND (reference sequence). The CDR3 totals 14 residues. Trimming at V came to 6 bases and at J to 6 bases, leaving 9 bases not matched to a gene. The CDR3 here is CASSERDRAAEQYF. DNA of the CDR3: TGTGCCAGTAGCGAGAGGGACAGGGCCGCCGAGCAGTACTTC.

The chain employs TRBV6-5 and TRBJ1-1; TRBD1 is a possible D gene (5 bases). Germline V CDR1 and CDR2: MNHEY, SVGAGI. Trimming removed 0 bases at V and 2 bases at J, with 10 bases between. This CDR3 is 15 amino acids long. The CDR3 is CASSYSRGINTEAFF. CDR3 DNA sequence: TGTGCCAGCAGTTACTCAAGGGGAATTAACACTGAAGCTTTCTTT.

V and J are TRBV6-5 and TRBJ2-2, with TRBD2 as a possible D gene (5 bases). Germline assignment: CDR1 MNHEY and CDR2 SVGAGI. The CDR3 loop spans 13 amino acids. V gave up 0 bases and J gave up 11 bases, with 10 bases separating them. The CDR3, as DNA: TGTGCCAGCAGTTACTCCTCTCTAGCCGAGCTGTTTTTT. It is translated as CASSYSSLAELFF.

CDR3 nucleotide sequence: TGCGCCAGCAGCCGGGTCCTAGCCTCCTCCTCCTACAATGAGCAGTTCTTC. Its translation is CASSRVLASSSYNEQFF. The rearrangement joins TRBV4-1 to TRBJ2-1; maybe TRBD2 (5 bases). V was shortened by 4 bases and J by 0 bases, with 16 bases between the two germline ends. Per germline, CDR1 MGHRA and CDR2 YSYEKL. The CDR3 consists of 17 residues.

The chain recombines TRBV27 with TRBJ1-2; no clear D gene. Germline V gene sequence: CDR1 MNHEY, CDR2 SMNVEV (reference sequence). The CDR3 is 15 amino acids. V lost 6 bases and J 8 bases, leaving 22 bases between the germline ends. The CDR3 DNA reads TGTGCCAGCAGCTCTCTAGCGTTTCACGTTGGGGGCTACACCTTC. Its translation: CASSSLAFHVGGYTF.

This clone was recorded a few times. The V and J genes are TRBV18 and TRBJ1-2; TRBD1 is a possible D gene (5 bases). Between the trimmed V and J ends, which lost 3 bases and 1 base, there was a span of 18 bases. The germline V gene has CDR1 KGHSH and CDR2 LQKENI. The CDR3 is 17 amino acids. The CDR3 sequence: CASSPMMTADLNYGYTF. The CDR3 DNA follows: TGTGCCAGCTCACCCATGATGACAGCCGACCTTAACTATGGCTACACCTTC.

This chain uses TRBV6-5 with TRBJ2-1, with 7 nucleotides matching TRBD1. The CDR3 has 16 amino acids. CDR1 and CDR2 (germline): MNHEY, SVGAGI. The J segment lost 7 bases and the V segment lost 0 bases, leaving 9 bases of the junction unmatched. CDR3 bases: TGTGCCAGCAGTTACTCCGCACAGGGGCTACCAAATGAGCAGTTCTTC. It encodes CASSYSAQGLPNEQFF.

V usage is TRBV27 and J usage is TRBJ2-3; D perhaps matches TRBD1 (5 bases). Germline CDR1 and CDR2: MNHEY and SMNVEV (reference sequence). The CDR3 sequence is 14 residues long. The germline V and J ends were trimmed by 9 bases and 4 bases, with 17 bases remaining between them. CDR3 in DNA: TGTGCCAGTAACCAGGGAAGGCAGGCAGATACGCAGTATTTT. Protein product: CASNQGRQADTQYF.

This clone was recorded once. The rearrangement joins TRBV18 to TRBJ2-1; 10 bases fit TRBD2. V lost 2 bases to trimming and J lost 6 bases; unmatched junction nucleotides: 4. Looked up from germline, CDR1 is KGHSH and CDR2 is LQKENI. This CDR3 has 15 amino acids. This chain's CDR3 is CASSPGVAGGNEQFF. In nucleotides, the CDR3 is TGTGCCAGCTCACCAGGGGTAGCGGGAGGCAATGAGCAGTTCTTC.

The CDR3 region is CASSRQGEITGELFF. The DNA of the CDR3 is TGTGCCAGCAGCCGACAGGGTGAGATCACCGGGGAGCTGTTTTTT. The chain has TRBV5-4 and TRBJ2-2; 7 positions match TRBD1. V dropped 4 bases and J dropped 4; count of bases not matched to a gene: 7. This CDR3 contains 15 residues. Germline assignment: CDR1 SGHNT and CDR2 YYREEE (reference sequence).